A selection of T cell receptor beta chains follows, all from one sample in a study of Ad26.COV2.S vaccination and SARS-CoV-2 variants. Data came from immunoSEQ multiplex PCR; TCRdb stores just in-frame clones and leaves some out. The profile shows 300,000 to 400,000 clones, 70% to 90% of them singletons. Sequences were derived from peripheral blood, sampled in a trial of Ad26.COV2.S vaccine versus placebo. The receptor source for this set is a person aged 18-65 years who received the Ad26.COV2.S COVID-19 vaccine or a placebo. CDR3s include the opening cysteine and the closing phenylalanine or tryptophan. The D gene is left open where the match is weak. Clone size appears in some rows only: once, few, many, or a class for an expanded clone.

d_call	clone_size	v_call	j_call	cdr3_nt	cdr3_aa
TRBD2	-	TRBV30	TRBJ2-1	TGTGCCTGGAGCGGGCCGGGACTAGCGGTCAATGAGCAGTTCTTC	CAWSGPGLAVNEQFF
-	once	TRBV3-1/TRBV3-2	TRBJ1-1	TGTGCCAGCAGCCACCAAGGGATGGCTTTCTTT	CASSHQGMAFF
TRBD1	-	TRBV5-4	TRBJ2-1	TGTGCCAGCAGCTTGGCGGACAGGCCGAACAATGAGCAGTTCTTC	CASSLADRPNNEQFF
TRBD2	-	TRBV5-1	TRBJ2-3	TGCGCCAGCAGCCCGGGGACTAGCGGGAGTGGAGATACGCAGTATTTT	CASSPGTSGSGDTQYF
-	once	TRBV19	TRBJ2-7	TGTGCCAGTAGGCCCAATAGCGGCCTTTTCTACGAGCAGTACTTC	CASRPNSGLFYEQYF
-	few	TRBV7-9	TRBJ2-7	TGTGCCAGCAGTAAGCGGAACCCCTACGAGCAGTACTTC	CASSKRNPYEQYF
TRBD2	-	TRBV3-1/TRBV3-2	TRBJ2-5	TGTGCCAGCAGCCCTGGGGGGAGGGGGGCCCGGGAGGGGACCCAGTACTTC	CASSPGGRGAREGTQYF
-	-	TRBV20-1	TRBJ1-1	TGCAGTGCCTCTTGGGGTGCTGAAGCTTTCTTT	CSASWGAEAFF
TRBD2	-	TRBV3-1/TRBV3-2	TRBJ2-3	TGTGCCAGCAGCCAAGCCGGACTAGCGGGGGATACGCAGTATTTT	CASSQAGLAGDTQYF
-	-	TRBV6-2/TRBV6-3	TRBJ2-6	TGTGCCAGCAGTTACGGCAAGACAGTCGGGGCCAACGTCCTGACTTTC	CASSYGKTVGANVLTF
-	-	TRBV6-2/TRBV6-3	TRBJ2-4	TGTGCCAGCAGTTACGTAGGGGGTCCGAAAAACATTCAGTACTTC	CASSYVGGPKNIQYF
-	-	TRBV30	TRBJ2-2	TGTGCCTGGAGTCAGGGACAGAACACCGGGGAGCTGTTTTTT	CAWSQGQNTGELFF
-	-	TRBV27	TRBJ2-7	TGTGCCAGCAGTTCTTGGGGGAACTCCTACGAGCAGTACTTC	CASSSWGNSYEQYF
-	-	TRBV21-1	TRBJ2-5	TGTGCCAGCAGCACACCCCCGGGACAGGGGGAGACCCAGTACTTC	CASSTPPGQGETQYF
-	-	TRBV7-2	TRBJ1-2	TGTGCCAGCAGCTCGAATTATGGCTACACCTTC	CASSSNYGYTF
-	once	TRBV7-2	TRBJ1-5	TGTGCCAGCAACCCTGGAGGGGCCAGCAATCAGCCCCAGCATTTT	CASNPGGASNQPQHF
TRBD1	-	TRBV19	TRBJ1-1	TGTGCCAGTAGTATAAATAGGAATCAAGGGGGCGGGACTGAAGCTTTCTTT	CASSINRNQGGGTEAFF
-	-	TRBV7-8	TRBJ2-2	TGTGCCAGCAGCTTAGCGGGGGGGCCCTGGACCGGGGAGCTGTTTTTT	CASSLAGGPWTGELFF
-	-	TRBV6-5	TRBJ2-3	TGTGCCAGCAACCCCCGAGACACAGATACGCAGTATTTT	CASNPRDTDTQYF
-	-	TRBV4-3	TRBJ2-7	TGCGCCAGCAGCCAATCCCCCTCCTCCGACAGCCTGGGCGAGCAGTACTTC	CASSQSPSSDSLGEQYF
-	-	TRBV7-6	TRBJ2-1	TGTGCCAGCAGCTTTAAAGGGGGGCTGTCTGATGAGCAGTTCTTC	CASSFKGGLSDEQFF
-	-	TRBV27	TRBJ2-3	TGTGCCAGCAGTTTTCTACCGGGGGATACGCAGTATTTT	CASSFLPGDTQYF
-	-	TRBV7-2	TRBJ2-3	TGTGCCAGCAGCTTTGTTTTGTCTCAGTTTGGGACAGATACGCAGTATTTT	CASSFVLSQFGTDTQYF
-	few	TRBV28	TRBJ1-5	TGTGCCAGCAGTAGTACGGGCCGTGGCAATCAGCCCCAGCATTTT	CASSSTGRGNQPQHF
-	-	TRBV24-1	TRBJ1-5	TGTGCCACCAGTGATAGGGGGTACAATCAGCCCCAGCATTTT	CATSDRGYNQPQHF
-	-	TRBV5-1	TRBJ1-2	TGCGCCAGCAGGGAGGATGCTAACTATGGCTACACCTTC	CASREDANYGYTF
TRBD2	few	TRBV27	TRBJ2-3	TGTGCCAGCAGGTCCGGGACTAGCGGGAGTAAAGATACGCAGTATTTT	CASRSGTSGSKDTQYF
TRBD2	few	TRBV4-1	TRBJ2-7	TGCGCCAGCAGCCAAGAGTTGGGACTAGCTGGCGAGCAGTACTTC	CASSQELGLAGEQYF
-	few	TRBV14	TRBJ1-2	TGTGCCAGCAGCCAAGACCACAGCGAACTCTATGGCTACACCTTC	CASSQDHSELYGYTF
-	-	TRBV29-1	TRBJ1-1	TGCAGCGTAGCGGGACGGATGAACACTGAAGCTTTCTTT	CSVAGRMNTEAFF
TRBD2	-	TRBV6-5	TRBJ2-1	TGTGCCAGCAAAGTCGGGGGGGAAGCCTACAATGAGCAGTTCTTC	CASKVGGEAYNEQFF
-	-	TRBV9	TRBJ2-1	TGTGCCAGCAGCTCCCAATTTCTGAGGGCCTCCTACAATGAGCAGTTCTTC	CASSSQFLRASYNEQFF
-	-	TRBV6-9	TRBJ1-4	TGTGCCGCAAGGACGGTAGCAACTAATGAAAAACTGTTTTTT	CAARTVATNEKLFF
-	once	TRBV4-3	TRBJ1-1	TGCGCCAGCAGCCAAGCGGGTGCAGGCAAGGGTAGAGGGTATGAAGCTTTCTTT	CASSQAGAGKGRGYEAFF
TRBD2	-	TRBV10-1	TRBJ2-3	TGCGCCAGCAGTGAAGTCTCGGCGGGAGCAGGATATACGCAGTATTTT	CASSEVSAGAGYTQYF
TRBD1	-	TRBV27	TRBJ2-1	TGTGCCAGCAGTCCAACCGGGACAGTGGGGAATGAGCAGTTCTTC	CASSPTGTVGNEQFF
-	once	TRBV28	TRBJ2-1	TGTGCCAGCAGTCCGGACGGATACAATGAGCAGTTCTTC	CASSPDGYNEQFF
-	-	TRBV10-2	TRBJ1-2	TGCGCCACCCGGGGGGTGGGGAACGAGTATGGCTACACCTTC	CATRGVGNEYGYTF
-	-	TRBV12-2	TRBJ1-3	TGTGCAAGTCGCTTAGATCTAAGAGGCTCCCCTGGAAACACCATATATTTT	CASRLDLRGSPGNTIYF
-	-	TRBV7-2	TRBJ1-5	TGTGCCAGCAGCTTAGCCCCCATTGCTTATCATCAGCCCCAGCATTTT	CASSLAPIAYHQPQHF
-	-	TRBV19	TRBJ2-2	TGTGCCAGTAGTTTCCGGACAATGGCGGCCGGGGAGCTGTTTTTT	CASSFRTMAAGELFF
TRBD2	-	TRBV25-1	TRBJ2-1	TGTGCCCGTCTTCTGGCGGGAGGGTACAATGAGCAGTTCTTC	CARLLAGGYNEQFF
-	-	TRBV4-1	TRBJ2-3	TGCGCCAGCAGCCACCACGGGGAAGACCCCTCAGATACGCAGTATTTT	CASSHHGEDPSDTQYF
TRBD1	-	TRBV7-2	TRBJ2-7	TGTGCCAGCAGCTTCCGGACAGGGGACTACGAGCAGTACTTC	CASSFRTGDYEQYF
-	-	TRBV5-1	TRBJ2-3	TGCGCCAGCAGCTTTGGCAGGGATACAGATACGCAGTATTTT	CASSFGRDTDTQYF
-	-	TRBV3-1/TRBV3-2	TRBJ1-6	TGTGCCAGCAGCCACAAGGGGCAGTCCCTCCACTTT	CASSHKGQSLHF
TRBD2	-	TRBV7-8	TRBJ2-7	TGTGCCAGCAGCTTAATCCTAGCGGGAGAAATCCGCTACGAGCAGTACTTC	CASSLILAGEIRYEQYF
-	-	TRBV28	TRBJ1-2	TGTGCCACCGAACTTTCCTATGGCTACACCTTC	CATELSYGYTF
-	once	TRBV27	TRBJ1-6	TGTGCCAGCAGTGAGGGTCCTCATTCACCCCTCCACTTT	CASSEGPHSPLHF
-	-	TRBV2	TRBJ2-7	TGTGCCAGCAGTGAAGCGGGAGGAGGAGTAGGGGGGGAATACGAGCAGTACTTC	CASSEAGGGVGGEYEQYF
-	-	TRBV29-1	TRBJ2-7	TGCAGCGTTGAGGCAGTAACAGGTTACGAGCAGTACTTC	CSVEAVTGYEQYF
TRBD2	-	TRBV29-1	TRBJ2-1	TGCAGCGCCCGGGAGGACCCCTACAATGAGCAGTTCTTC	CSAREDPYNEQFF
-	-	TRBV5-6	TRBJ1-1	TGTGCCAGCAGGTCTATTACGAACACTGAAGCTTTCTTT	CASRSITNTEAFF
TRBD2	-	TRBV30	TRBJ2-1	TGTGCCTGGGATAGCGGGCCAAAAGGGGCGTTCTTC	CAWDSGPKGAFF
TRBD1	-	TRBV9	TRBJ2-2	TGTGCCAGCAGCACGACAGGGGAAGGCGGCGGGGAGCTGTTTTTT	CASSTTGEGGGELFF